The 21 T cell receptor beta chains below all came from one sample that was sequenced in a study of T cell responses to AZD1222 COVID-19 vaccine (dated by TCRdb to the early 2020s). The time point label corresponds to: baseline before first vaccination. This specimen's treatment or condition label, per the study, means: meningococcal conjugate vaccine given as trial control. The library came from the immunoSEQ multiplex PCR assay. TCRdb's version of the immuneACCESS table is confined to in-frame rearrangements and falls short of the full clone set. An unresolved V gene accounts for under half of the shortfall where checked; the remainder is of unknown origin. The sample table shows 200,000 or so clones, and 80% to 90% are seen once. About 2.5% of the sample is held by the ten biggest clonotypes. The sample consisted of peripheral blood, taken on day 0 of MenACWY control vaccination. The origin of the receptors is an adult in good health.

The rearrangement uses TRBV12-3 or TRBV12-4 and TRBJ2-3; D not certain. This CDR3 is built from 13 residues. The germline V and J ends were trimmed by 4 bases and 2 bases, with 7 bases remaining between them. Here the CDR3 reads CASSWADTDTQYF. DNA of the CDR3: TGTGCCAGCAGTTGGGCAGACACAGATACGCAGTATTTT.

The chain recombines TRBV24-1 with TRBJ2-2; 9 nucleotides match TRBD1. V shed 10 bases, J shed 4 bases, and the junction held 6 bases outside the gene matches. Germline V gives CDR1 KGHDR, CDR2 SFDVKD. This CDR3 contains 14 residues. CDR3 DNA: TGTGCCACGGGGCGGACAGGGGTCACCGGGGAGCTGTTTTTT. Translated, it gives CATGRTGVTGELFF.

The chain uses TRBV21-1 and TRBJ2-1; the table's D call of TRBD1 was not tested on the DNA. TRBV21-1 is deemed a pseudogene. The CDR3 is 15 amino acids. The CDR3 coding sequence is TGTGCCAGCAGCATGGCAGGGGGCTCGGGCAATGAGCAGTTCTTC. The encoded protein is CASSMAGGSGNEQFF.

The chain employs TRBV6-5 and TRBJ2-5; possibly TRBD2 for D (5 bases). Trimming took off 7 bases at V and 1 base at J, with 10 bases between the two ends. CDR1 and CDR2 (germline): MNHEY, SVGAGI. This CDR3 region has 13 residues. The CDR3 region is CASTLARQETQYF. The DNA of the CDR3 is TGTGCCAGCACCTTAGCGCGCCAAGAGACCCAGTACTTC.

This clone was seen a single time. This chain joins TRBV6-5 and TRBJ2-7, with 8 bases that match TRBD2. The length of the CDR3 is 15 residues. Germline V gene lookup returns CDR1 MNHEY and CDR2 SVGAGI. V was clipped by 6 bases and J by 1 base; unmatched bases: 8. CDR3 sequence reads: CASRVERGISYEQYF. DNA for the CDR3: TGTGCCAGCAGGGTGGAGCGGGGGATATCCTACGAGCAGTACTTC.

This clone was seen a few times. The chain has TRBV28 and TRBJ1-6; possible D gene TRBD1, 5 bases. The CDR3 contains 14 residues. V shed 3 bases and J shed 6 bases, with 9 bases lying between them. Germline loops: CDR1 MDHEN, CDR2 SYDVKM. The CDR3 nucleotides are TGTGCCAGCAGTTTGGGGCAAGTTAATTCACCCCTCCACTTT. Translating it yields CASSLGQVNSPLHF.

The chain carries TRBV28 and TRBJ1-1; D is ambiguous. Trimming took off 6 bases at V and 2 bases at J, with 16 bases between the two ends. Per germline, CDR1 MDHEN and CDR2 SYDVKM. CDR3 length equals 15 residues. The CDR3 loop is CASRSPGFLNTEAFF. CDR3 nucleotides: TGTGCCAGCAGATCCCCGGGATTTCTCAACACTGAAGCTTTCTTT.

The V gene is TRBV7-9, the J gene TRBJ2-2, with D unclear. The CDR3 totals 13 residues. V gave up 4 bases and J gave up 1 base, with 4 bases separating them. Per germline, CDR1 SEHNR and CDR2 FQNEAQ (reference sequence). In DNA form, the CDR3 reads TGTGCCAGCAGCTCAGGGAACACCGGGGAGCTGTTTTTT. Translating it yields CASSSGNTGELFF.

The chain combines TRBV7-6 with TRBJ2-7, with D uncertain. The V and J ends lost 1 base and 3 bases respectively, with 19 bases between them. This CDR3 contains 17 residues. CDR1 is SGHVS, CDR2 FNYEAQ, per germline. CDR3 protein: CASSLVRPPASFYEQYF. The CDR3 DNA reads as TGTGCCAGCAGCTTAGTCAGGCCACCCGCTTCCTTCTACGAGCAGTACTTC.

V is TRBV12-3 or TRBV12-4 and J is TRBJ2-3; unclear D gene. The CDR3 runs 12 residues. Trimming removed 7 bases from V and 0 bases from J, with 5 bases in between. DNA of the CDR3: TGTGCCAGCAATCCTAGCACAGATACGCAGTATTTT. Its translation: CASNPSTDTQYF.

This clone has a single count. This rearrangement joins TRBV4-3 to TRBJ1-1, with 9 bases matching TRBD1. V dropped 0 bases and J dropped 10; count of bases not matched to a gene: 3. Germline V lookup: CDR1 LGHNA, CDR2 YSLEER. CDR3 length equals 13 residues. The CDR3 spells CASSQEGTGTAFF. The CDR3, as DNA: TGCGCCAGCAGCCAAGAGGGGACAGGGACAGCTTTCTTT.

V is TRBV30 and J is TRBJ1-4; no definite D call. The CDR3 is 13 residues long. Deletions cut 1 base from V and 5 bases from J, with 8 bases between. The germline CDR1 and CDR2 sequences are GTSNPN and SVGIG (reference sequence). The CDR3 DNA reads TGTGCCTGGAGTGGACAACCCAATGAAAAACTGTTTTTT. Its translation is CAWSGQPNEKLFF.

The CDR3 is CSVAGNTEAFF. CDR3 sequence (DNA): TGCAGTGTGGCAGGGAACACTGAAGCTTTCTTT. The rearrangement joins TRBV20-1 to TRBJ1-1; D ambiguous. V was cut by 7 bases and J by 1 base, with 7 bases left in between. Germline CDR1 reads DFQATT; CDR2 reads SNEGSKA (reference sequence). The CDR3 runs 11 residues.

V and J are TRBV6-6 and TRBJ1-5; no reliable D call. V shed 0 bases and J shed 3 bases, with 9 bases lying between them. CDR1 MNHNY and CDR2 SVGAGI come from the germline V gene (reference sequence). CDR3 length: 15 residues. The CDR3 DNA reads as TGTGCCAGCAGTTACTCCCCCGGACCCAATCAGCCCCAGCATTTT. Its translation: CASSYSPGPNQPQHF.

The rearrangement joins TRBV6-6 to TRBJ1-4; tentative D call: TRBD1 (5 bases). Germline CDR1 reads MNHNY; CDR2 reads SVGAGI (reference sequence). The CDR3 sequence is 12 residues long. The V gene lost 8 bases and the J gene lost 4 bases, with 8 bases spanning the gap. In DNA form, the CDR3 reads TGTGCCAGCTCCAGGGTTAATGAAAAACTGTTTTTT. The encoded protein is CASSRVNEKLFF.

This chain uses TRBV28 with TRBJ1-2; possibly TRBD1 for D (5 bases). V dropped 7 bases and J dropped 1 base, with 16 bases sitting between them. This CDR3 is built from 15 residues. Germline loops: CDR1 MDHEN, CDR2 SYDVKM. CDR3 region: CASNTGTNLNYGYTF. Written as DNA, the CDR3 is TGTGCCAGCAACACCGGGACTAATCTTAACTATGGCTACACCTTC.

The V and J genes are TRBV7-8 and TRBJ2-7; D is perhaps TRBD2 (6 bases). V dropped 7 bases and J dropped 1 base, with 17 bases sitting between them. CDR1 is SGHVS and CDR2 is FQNEAQ in the germline V gene. CDR3 length: 15 residues. The CDR3 is CASTMAGSLSYEQYF. CDR3 nucleotide sequence: TGTGCCAGCACCATGGCGGGATCGTTGTCCTACGAGCAGTACTTC.

This clone has only a few counts. The chain employs TRBV28 and TRBJ2-1; 7 positions match TRBD2. With 4 bases clipped from V and 8 bases from J, the junction kept 5 bases outside the gene matches. From germline, CDR1 is MDHEN and CDR2 SYDVKM. The CDR3 runs to 13 residues. The CDR3 DNA is TGTGCCAGCAGTTGGGGGGGGAACGATGAGCAGTTCTTC. Protein sequence: CASSWGGNDEQFF.

The V gene is TRBV18, the J gene TRBJ2-1; TRBD2 aligns across 10 bases. Germline values: CDR1 KGHSH, CDR2 LQKENI. The V segment lost 3 bases and the J segment 2 bases; nucleotides outside the gene matches: 4. The CDR3 has 16 amino acids. In DNA, the CDR3 is TGTGCCAGCTCACCCCCTAGCGGGGGCACCTACAATGAGCAGTTCTTC. Amino acids: CASSPPSGGTYNEQFF.

CDR3 loop: CASTSGGLYGYTF. CDR3 nucleotide sequence: TGTGCCAGCACCTCAGGGGGGCTCTATGGCTACACCTTC. The chain employs TRBV28 and TRBJ1-2; 7 nucleotides line up with TRBD1. V trimming: 7 bases; J trimming: 4 bases; junction bases outside the gene matches: 6. Germline V gives CDR1 MDHEN, CDR2 SYDVKM. This CDR3 spans 13 amino acids.

This chain connects TRBV9 to TRBJ2-1; the D is unclear. The length of the CDR3 is 13 residues. The germline V gene has CDR1 SGDLS and CDR2 YYNGEE. V lost 7 bases, J lost 8 bases, and 16 bases lay in between. In nucleotides, the CDR3 is TGTGCCAGCTCGTTTGGAGTTTTGGATGAGCAGTTCTTC. This gives the protein CASSFGVLDEQFF.